One sample yielded the 4 T cell receptor beta chains listed below, sequenced in a study of T cells in women clearing cervical HPV infection. Repertoires were generated with immunoSEQ multiplex PCR, while TCRdb's copy carries only in-frame clones and drops some. This table holds approximately 16,000 clones. The specimen sequenced was blood buffy coat. The source of these receptors is a woman between 18 and 69 years old with a cervical HPV16 infection that either progressed to CIN3+ or cleared (not recorded which).

Note on this clone: The CDR3 goes on 3 residues after the read ends, and that part is filled in from the germline J gene. The V and J genes are TRBV30 and TRBJ2-7; 9 nucleotides line up with TRBD1. V shed 2 bases, J shed 1 base, and the junction held 12 bases outside the gene matches. The CDR3 sequence is 17 residues long. Germline CDR1 GTSNPN, CDR2 SVGIG (reference sequence). CDR3 bases read: TGTGCCTGGAGTCCCATAACAGGGGGCCTTGGTTCCTACGAG. Translation: CAWSPITGGLGSYE. From start to end, the CDR3 is CAWSPITGGLGSYEQYF.

A word on this clone: The CDR3 is cut off 3 residues early in the read; its end comes from the germline J gene. The V gene is TRBV29-1, the J gene TRBJ2-7, with TRBD2 identical over 10 bases. V gave up 6 bases and J gave up 2 bases; unmatched junction bases: 16. CDR3 size: 17 residues. CDR1 and CDR2 (germline): SQVTM, ANQGSEA. CDR3 DNA, as far as it was read: TGCAGCGTGTCGACAGGGCGGCTAGCGGGGGTCGCCTACGAG. It is translated as CSVSTGRLAGVAYE. The CDR3 in full is CSVSTGRLAGVAYEQYF.

A note on this clone: The observed sequence ends 3 residues before the CDR3 terminus, with the missing tail filled in from the germline J gene. The J gene is TRBJ2-7, the V gene TRBV28; D gene uncertain. With 4 bases removed from V and 4 bases from J, the gap between germline ends came to 5 bases. CDR1 is MDHEN, CDR2 SYDVKM, per germline. CDR3 size: 11 residues. The CDR3 reads CASSSFYEQYF. CDR3 DNA, as far as it was read: TGTGCCAGCAGTTCCTTTTACGAG.

Notes on this clone: The read is 3 residues too short to cover the CDR3 end, so that end is filled in from the germline J gene. V is TRBV7-9 and J is TRBJ2-3; 8 positions match TRBD2. Germline CDR1 SEHNR, CDR2 FQNEAQ (reference sequence). The CDR3 covers 15 residues. The CDR3 loop is CASSYRGGPQETQYF. The sequenced CDR3 bases are TGTGCCAGCAGCTACCGGGGGGGACCTCAAGAGACG.